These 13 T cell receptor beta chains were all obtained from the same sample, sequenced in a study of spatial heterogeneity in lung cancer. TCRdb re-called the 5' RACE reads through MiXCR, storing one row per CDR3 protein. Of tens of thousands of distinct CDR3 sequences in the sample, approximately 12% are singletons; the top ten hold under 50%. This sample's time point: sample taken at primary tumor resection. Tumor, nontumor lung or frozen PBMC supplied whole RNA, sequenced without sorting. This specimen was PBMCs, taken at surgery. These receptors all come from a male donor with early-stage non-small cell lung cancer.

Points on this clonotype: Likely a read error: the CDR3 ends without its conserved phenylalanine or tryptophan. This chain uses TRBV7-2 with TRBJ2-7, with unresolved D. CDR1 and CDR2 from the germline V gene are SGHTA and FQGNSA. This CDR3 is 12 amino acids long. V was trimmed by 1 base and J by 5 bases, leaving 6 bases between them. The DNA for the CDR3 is TGTGCCAGCAGCTTAGGGGAAAACGAGCAGTACTAC. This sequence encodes CASSLGENEQYY.

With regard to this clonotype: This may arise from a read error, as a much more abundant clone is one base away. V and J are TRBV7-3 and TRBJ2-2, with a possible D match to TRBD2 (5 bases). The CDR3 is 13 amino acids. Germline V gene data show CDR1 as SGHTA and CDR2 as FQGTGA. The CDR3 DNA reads TGTGCCGGCAGCTTTTCTAGCCCCGGGGAGCTGTTTTTT. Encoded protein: CAGSFSSPGELFF.

The CDR3 region has the DNA TGTGCCACCAGCCCCGGGACTAGCGGGAAAGGTGGAGAGACCCAGTACTTC. Translation gives CATSPGTSGKGGETQYF. The rearrangement joins TRBV24-1 to TRBJ2-5, with TRBD2 matching over 13 bases. From germline, CDR1 is KGHDR and CDR2 SFDVKD. Trimming took 7 bases from V and 4 from J; bases not matched to a gene: 11. The CDR3 sequence is 17 residues long.

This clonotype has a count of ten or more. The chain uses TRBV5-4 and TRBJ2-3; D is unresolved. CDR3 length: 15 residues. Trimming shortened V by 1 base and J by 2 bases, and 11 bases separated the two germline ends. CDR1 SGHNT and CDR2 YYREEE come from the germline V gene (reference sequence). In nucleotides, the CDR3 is TGTGCCAGCAGCTTGACACACCGAAACACAGATACGCAGTATTTT. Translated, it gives CASSLTHRNTDTQYF.

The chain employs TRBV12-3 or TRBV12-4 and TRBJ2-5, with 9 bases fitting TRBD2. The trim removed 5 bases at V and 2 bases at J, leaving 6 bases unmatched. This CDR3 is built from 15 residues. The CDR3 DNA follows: TGTGCCAGCAGTAGCGGGCGGGGGGGACAAGAGACCCAGTACTTC. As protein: CASSSGRGGQETQYF.

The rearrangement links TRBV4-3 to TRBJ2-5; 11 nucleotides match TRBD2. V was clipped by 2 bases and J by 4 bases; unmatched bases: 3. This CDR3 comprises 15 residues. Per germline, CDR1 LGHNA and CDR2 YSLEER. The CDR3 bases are TGCGCCAGCAGCCAAACTAGCGGGAGCGCAGAGACCCAGTACTTC. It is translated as CASSQTSGSAETQYF.

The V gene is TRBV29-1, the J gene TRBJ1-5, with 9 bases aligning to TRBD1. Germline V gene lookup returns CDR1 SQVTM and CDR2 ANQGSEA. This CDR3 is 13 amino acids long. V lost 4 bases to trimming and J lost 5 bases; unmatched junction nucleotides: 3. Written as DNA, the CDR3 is TGCAGCGTTGGGACAGGGGTAGATCAGCCCCAGCATTTT. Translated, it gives CSVGTGVDQPQHF.

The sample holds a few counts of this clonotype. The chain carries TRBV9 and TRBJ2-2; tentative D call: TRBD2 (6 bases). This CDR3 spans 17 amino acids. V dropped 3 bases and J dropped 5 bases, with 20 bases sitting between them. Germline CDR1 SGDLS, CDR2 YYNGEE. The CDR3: CASSAIPGLPGTGELFF. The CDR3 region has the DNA TGTGCCAGCAGCGCTATACCGGGACTCCCGGGGACCGGGGAGCTGTTTTTT. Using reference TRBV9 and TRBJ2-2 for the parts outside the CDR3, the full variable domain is DSGVTQTPKHLITATGQRVTLRCSPRSGDLSVYWYQQSLDQGLQFLIQYYNGEERAKGNILERFSAQQFPDLHSELNLSSLELGDSALYFCASSAIPGLPGTGELFFGEGSRLTVL.

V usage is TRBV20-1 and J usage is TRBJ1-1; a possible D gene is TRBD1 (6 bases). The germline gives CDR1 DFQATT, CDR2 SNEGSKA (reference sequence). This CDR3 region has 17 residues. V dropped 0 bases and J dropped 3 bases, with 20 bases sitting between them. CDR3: CSARDKGVMRVYTEAFF. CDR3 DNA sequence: TGCAGTGCTAGAGATAAGGGGGTAATGCGTGTATACACTGAAGCTTTCTTT.

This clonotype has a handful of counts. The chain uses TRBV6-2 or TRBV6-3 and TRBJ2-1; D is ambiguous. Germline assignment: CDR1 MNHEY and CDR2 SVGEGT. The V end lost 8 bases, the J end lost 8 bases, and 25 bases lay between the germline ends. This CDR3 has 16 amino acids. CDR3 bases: TGTGCCAGCGCCTCCTTCGCGACGGTAGGAAGGCATGAGCAGTTCTTC. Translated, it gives CASASFATVGRHEQFF.

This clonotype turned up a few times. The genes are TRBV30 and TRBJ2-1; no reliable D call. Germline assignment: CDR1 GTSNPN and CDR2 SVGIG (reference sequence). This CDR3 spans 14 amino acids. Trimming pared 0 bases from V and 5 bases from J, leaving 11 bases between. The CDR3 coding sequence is TGTGCCTGGAGTGTATACCCCACACACAATGAGCAGTTCTTC. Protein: CAWSVYPTHNEQFF.

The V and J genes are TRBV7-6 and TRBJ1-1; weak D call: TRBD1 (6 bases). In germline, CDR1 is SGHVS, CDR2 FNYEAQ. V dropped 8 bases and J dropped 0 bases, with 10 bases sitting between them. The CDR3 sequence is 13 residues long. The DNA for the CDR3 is TGTGCCAGCTCGCAGGGGATGAACACTGAAGCTTTCTTT. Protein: CASSQGMNTEAFF.

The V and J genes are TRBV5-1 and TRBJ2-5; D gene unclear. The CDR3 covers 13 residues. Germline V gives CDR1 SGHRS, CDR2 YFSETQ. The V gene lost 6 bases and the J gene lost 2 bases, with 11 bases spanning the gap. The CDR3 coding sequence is TGCGCCAGCAACGGGCAGCTTCAAGAGACCCAGTACTTC. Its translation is CASNGQLQETQYF.